Shown below are 27 T cell receptor beta chains from a single sample sequenced in a study of T-cell reconstitution after alpha-beta-depleted transplantation in children. Using unique molecular identifiers, the investigators prepared the TCRbeta library. From the PCR reads, TCRdb called clonotypes with MiXCR, one entry per CDR3 protein. The data hold about a million distinct CDR3 sequences, with less than 30% observed a single time. The sequences come from PBMCs, mostly from graft donor cells, collected 360 days after TCRalphabeta/CD19-depleted stem cell transplant. These receptor sequences come from a boy in the first two years of life who had a stem cell transplant for SCID, so the T cells may come from the graft donor.

This clonotype was seen more than once but under ten times. The genes are TRBV4-3 and TRBJ2-1; no reliable D call. Trimming removed 0 bases from V and 5 bases from J, with 5 bases in between. CDR3 size: 13 residues. Germline V CDR1 and CDR2: LGHNA, YSLEER. CDR3 loop: CASSQDRDNEQFF. DNA for the CDR3: TGCGCCAGCAGCCAAGATCGAGACAATGAGCAGTTCTTC.

This clonotype was counted once. The rearrangement uses TRBV2 and TRBJ2-5, with D possibly TRBD2 on 6 matching bases. The germline V and J ends were trimmed by 6 bases and 8 bases, with 19 bases remaining between them. The length of the CDR3 is 14 residues. Germline-derived CDR1 and CDR2 are SNHLY and FYNNEI. CDR3: CASSRSLTGETQYF. Here the CDR3 DNA reads TGTGCCAGCAGCAGGTCCCTCACGGGGGAAACCCAGTACTTC.

This clonotype showed up just a few times. V and J are TRBV29-1 and TRBJ2-1; 9 bases map to TRBD2. From germline, CDR1 is SQVTM and CDR2 ANQGSEA. CDR3 size: 16 residues. V shed 3 bases, J shed 7 bases, and the junction held 13 bases outside the gene matches. CDR3 loop: CSVDGLAGSYGNEQFF. Written as DNA, the CDR3 is TGCAGCGTTGACGGTCTAGCGGGGTCCTACGGGAATGAGCAGTTCTTC.

This chain links TRBV20-1 with TRBJ2-7, with 9 positions matching TRBD2. The V segment lost 0 bases and the J segment 6 bases; nucleotides outside the gene matches: 15. CDR1 is DFQATT and CDR2 is SNEGSKA in the germline V gene (reference sequence). The CDR3 spans 17 residues. The CDR3 here is CSAREEGGGLAVSEQYF. As DNA, the CDR3 is TGCAGTGCTAGAGAAGAGGGTGGGGGACTAGCCGTCTCCGAGCAGTACTTC.

The chain couples TRBV12-3 or TRBV12-4 to TRBJ2-1; D possibly uses TRBD1 or TRBD2 (7 bases each). The CDR3 extends over 16 amino acids. The V and J ends lost 2 bases and 9 bases respectively, with 20 bases between them. CDR3 loop: CASSLFRGGALGEQFF. DNA for the CDR3: TGTGCCAGCAGTTTATTCAGGGGGGGGGCCCTCGGTGAGCAGTTCTTC.

The chain links TRBV7-3 to TRBJ2-2; the D gene could be TRBD1 or TRBD2 (6 bases each). V was trimmed by 4 bases and J by 3 bases, leaving 15 bases between them. The germline V gene has CDR1 SGHTA and CDR2 FQGTGA. CDR3 size: 16 residues. Here the CDR3 reads CASSWGDHRDTGELFF. CDR3 bases: TGTGCCAGCAGCTGGGGGGATCACAGGGACACCGGGGAGCTGTTTTTT.

The CDR3 here is CSVESPSSPDTQYF. For the CDR3, the DNA is TGCAGCGTTGAAAGTCCATCTTCCCCAGATACGCAGTATTTT. The chain combines TRBV29-1 with TRBJ2-3; no clear D. CDR3 size: 14 residues. V was trimmed by 2 bases and J by 4 bases, leaving 13 bases between them. Germline V lookup: CDR1 SQVTM, CDR2 ANQGSEA.

This clonotype came up a few times. The chain combines TRBV24-1 with TRBJ1-2; TRBD1 agrees at 9 bases. The CDR3 extends over 15 amino acids. In germline, CDR1 is KGHDR, CDR2 SFDVKD. V was clipped by 4 bases and J by 5 bases; unmatched bases: 7. The CDR3 sequence is CATSDPTGGEYGYTF. For the CDR3, the DNA is TGTGCCACCAGTGACCCTACAGGGGGCGAGTATGGCTACACCTTC.

This chain joins TRBV12-3 or TRBV12-4 and TRBJ2-3; the D gene could be TRBD1 or TRBD2 (5 bases each). V lost 3 bases to trimming and J lost 5 bases, with 12 bases between them. This CDR3 has 14 residues. Written as DNA, the CDR3 is TGTGCCAGCAGTTTTTCTGGGGGAATAGATACGCAGTATTTT. Translating gives CASSFSGGIDTQYF.

This clonotype was counted a single time. The rearrangement uses TRBV11-2 and TRBJ2-1; possible D gene TRBD1, 5 bases. The CDR3 runs to 15 residues. Germline CDR1 SGHAT, CDR2 FQNNGV. Trimming took 5 bases from V and 5 from J, leaving 16 bases between them. For the CDR3, the DNA is TGTGCCAGCAGCACAACCAGGGCGGTTCACAATGAGCAGTTCTTC. It encodes CASSTTRAVHNEQFF.

Only a few counts were recorded for this clonotype. The rearrangement joins TRBV5-1 to TRBJ1-1; the D gene is possibly TRBD1 (5 bases). With 5 bases removed from V and 3 bases from J, the gap between germline ends came to 14 bases. This CDR3 has 14 amino acids. Germline V gene lookup returns CDR1 SGHRS and CDR2 YFSETQ. The DNA for the CDR3 is TGCGCCAGCAGGAGGGGACGGGGGGACACTGAAGCTTTCTTT. As protein: CASRRGRGDTEAFF.

This clonotype came up a few times. The J gene is TRBJ2-2, the V gene TRBV5-1; tentative D call: TRBD2 (6 bases). The CDR3 sequence is 16 residues long. Germline CDR1 reads SGHRS; CDR2 reads YFSETQ. Trimming stripped 7 bases from V and 1 base from J, with 17 bases between. CDR3 nucleotide sequence: TGCGCCAGCCTCAGGGTCTGGACTATGAACACCGGGGAGCTGTTTTTT. Its protein product is CASLRVWTMNTGELFF.

This clonotype showed up just a few times. The V gene is TRBV12-5, the J gene TRBJ2-6; TRBD2 might be the D (5 bases). V lost 2 bases, J lost 0 bases, and 8 bases lay in between. The CDR3 loop spans 16 amino acids. Germline CDR1 reads LGHNT; CDR2 reads FRNRAP. The CDR3 coding sequence is TGTGCTAGTGGTTTGCGAGGGTCCTCTGGGGCCAACGTCCTGACTTTC. As protein: CASGLRGSSGANVLTF.

The V call is TRBV6-2 or TRBV6-3, the J call TRBJ2-5; TRBD2 is a possible D gene (5 bases). The length of the CDR3 is 16 residues. The germline V gene encodes CDR1 MNHEY and CDR2 SVGEGT. Trimming removed 1 base at V and 5 bases at J, with 17 bases between. CDR3 loop: CASSYLAGDFGETQYF. The DNA of the CDR3 is TGTGCCAGCAGTTACTTGGCGGGCGACTTCGGGGAGACCCAGTACTTC.

This clonotype was counted ten times or more. The chain employs TRBV4-1 and TRBJ1-2, with TRBD1 identical over 7 bases. V gave up 2 bases and J gave up 3 bases; unmatched junction bases: 6. The CDR3 is 15 residues long. CDR1 is MGHRA, CDR2 YSYEKL, per germline. CDR3 in amino acids: CASSQTDRDDYGYTF. DNA for the CDR3: TGCGCCAGCAGCCAAACAGACAGGGATGACTATGGCTACACCTTC.

The chain is built from TRBV5-1 and TRBJ2-5; 12 bases are shared with TRBD2. The trim removed 1 base at V and 5 bases at J, leaving 12 bases unmatched. Looked up from germline, CDR1 is SGHRS and CDR2 is YFSETQ. The CDR3 covers 18 residues. CDR3 residues: CASSLFLKTSGGSETQYF. The CDR3 coding sequence is TGCGCCAGCAGCTTGTTTTTGAAGACTAGCGGGGGATCCGAGACCCAGTACTTC.

This clonotype was found many times. The rearrangement uses TRBV6-2 or TRBV6-3 and TRBJ2-2; 10 nucleotides agree with TRBD2. The V segment lost 4 bases and the J segment 5 bases; nucleotides outside the gene matches: 4. Germline values: CDR1 MNHEY, CDR2 SVGEGT. The CDR3 consists of 15 residues. The CDR3: CASSFLAGATGELFF. CDR3 DNA: TGTGCCAGCAGTTTTCTAGCGGGGGCGACCGGGGAGCTGTTTTTT.

In this sample, this clonotype turned up a few times. The rearrangement links TRBV4-1 to TRBJ2-7; no definite D call. The CDR3 spans 14 residues. Germline lookup yields CDR1 MGHRA and CDR2 YSYEKL. Trimming pared 3 bases from V and 3 bases from J, leaving 12 bases between. In DNA, the CDR3 is TGCGCCAGCAGCCACGGCCCGGGCATCTACGAGCAGTACTTC. This codes for CASSHGPGIYEQYF.

The table lists this clonotype with a few counts. CDR3 residues: CASSPGLTRVNEQFF. The CDR3 DNA sequence: TGTGCCAGCAGCCCGGGACTAACGCGGGTGAATGAGCAGTTCTTC. The rearrangement uses TRBV6-1 and TRBJ2-1; 7 nucleotides line up with TRBD2. Germline V CDR1 and CDR2: MNHNS, SASEGT. The trim removed 6 bases at V and 7 bases at J, leaving 12 bases unmatched. The CDR3 covers 15 residues.

The chain carries TRBV5-5 and TRBJ2-5, with D maybe TRBD2 (6 bases). The CDR3 has 14 amino acids. The germline V gene encodes CDR1 SGHKS and CDR2 YYEKEE (reference sequence). Trimming left V 1 base short and J 6 bases short, with 13 bases between. The CDR3 sequence: CASSLTVGGKTQYF. As DNA, the CDR3 is TGTGCCAGCAGCTTGACTGTGGGGGGTAAGACCCAGTACTTC.

This clonotype was picked up a small number of times. This chain joins TRBV15 and TRBJ2-2; 9 bases align to TRBD1. The germline V gene has CDR1 LNHNV and CDR2 YYDKDF (reference sequence). The CDR3 runs 15 residues. The trim removed 8 bases at V and 4 bases at J, leaving 8 bases unmatched. CDR3 in amino acids: CATARTGVTTGELFF. DNA for the CDR3: TGTGCCACCGCGCGGACAGGGGTCACCACCGGGGAGCTGTTTTTT.

This clonotype was detected only a few times. The V gene is TRBV3-1, the J gene TRBJ2-1; 11 positions agree with TRBD2. Germline CDR1 and CDR2: LGHDT and YNNKEL (reference sequence). V dropped 1 base and J dropped 8; count of bases not matched to a gene: 1. The CDR3 runs to 14 residues. CDR3 amino acids: CASSQVAGGDEQFF. CDR3 DNA sequence: TGTGCCAGCAGCCAAGTAGCGGGGGGGGATGAGCAGTTCTTC.

This clonotype was observed at least ten times. The J gene is TRBJ2-1, the V gene TRBV4-3; a weak D match, TRBD1 (8 bases). This CDR3 is built from 15 residues. V lost 1 base and J 5 bases, leaving 12 bases between the germline ends. CDR1 LGHNA and CDR2 YSLEER come from the germline V gene. Written as DNA, the CDR3 is TGCGCCAGCAGCCAAGTAACAGGGGGGGACAATGAGCAGTTCTTC. It encodes CASSQVTGGDNEQFF.

This clonotype was seen only a few times. The chain carries TRBV29-1 and TRBJ2-7; D uncertain. The V end was cut by 7 bases, the J end by 5 bases, with 12 bases between. The CDR3 runs 11 residues. CDR1 SQVTM and CDR2 ANQGSEA come from the germline V gene. The CDR3 nucleotides are TGCAGCGCCGCCCAAAGCCACGAGCAGTACTTC. Amino acid sequence: CSAAQSHEQYF.

Turning to this clonotype: In this CDR3 the conserved last residue, phenylalanine or tryptophan, is missing, so a read error is likely. This chain uses TRBV5-1 with TRBJ2-1; 10 nucleotides match TRBD2. CDR1 and CDR2 from the germline V gene are SGHRS and YFSETQ. This CDR3 comprises 16 residues. The V gene end was trimmed by 3 bases and the J gene end by 3 bases; junction bases not matched to a gene: 6. CDR3 protein: CASSSLAGAYYNEQFL. As DNA, the CDR3 is TGCGCCAGCAGCTCTCTAGCGGGGGCCTACTACAATGAGCAGTTCCTC.

This clonotype was counted between two and nine times. This sequence joins TRBV7-2 and TRBJ1-1, with D unresolved. Germline V lookup: CDR1 SGHTA, CDR2 FQGNSA. This CDR3 comprises 14 residues. Trimming shortened V by 6 bases and J by 1 base, and 12 bases separated the two germline ends. This chain's CDR3 is CASRNRATNTEAFF. CDR3 coding DNA: TGTGCCAGCAGAAACCGGGCCACGAACACTGAAGCTTTCTTT. Together with reference TRBV7-2 and TRBJ1-1, the CDR3 gives the full variable domain: GAGVSQSPSNKVTEKGKDVELRCDPISGHTALYWYRQSLGQGLEFLIYFQGNSAPDKSGLPSDRFSAERTGGSVSTLTIQRTQQEDSAVYLCASRNRATNTEAFFGQGTRLTVV.

This clonotype appeared a few times. CDR3 sequence reads: CASSIPGRKKTGNNEQFF. The CDR3 DNA reads TGTGCCAGTAGTATCCCCGGGAGGAAAAAAACAGGGAACAATGAGCAGTTCTTC. The gene calls are TRBV19 and TRBJ2-1; tentative D call: TRBD2 (7 bases). The V end was cut by 3 bases, the J end by 5 bases, with 23 bases between. CDR1 and CDR2 from the germline V gene are LNHDA and SQIVND (reference sequence). The CDR3 totals 18 residues.